This T cell receptor (beta chain) originates from a study of blood T cell repertoires in COVID-19. Method: immunoSEQ multiplex PCR; TCRdb's copy keeps in-frame clones and lacks some. This table has 110,000 or so clones, 85% to 90% appearing once. Trimming took 2 bases from V and 6 from J, leaving 16 bases between them. This CDR3 contains 16 residues. CDR1 and CDR2 from the germline V gene are LGHNA and YNFKEQ. The TCR comes from a woman aged 50 to 65 with acute or convalescent COVID-19. The sequencing input was peripheral blood. This chain connects TRBV4-2 to TRBJ2-2, with TRBD1 as a possible D gene (5 bases). The CDR3 sequence: CASSQRGDRTPGELFF. The DNA for the CDR3 is TGTGCCAGCAGCCAAAGAGGAGACAGAACCCCCGGGGAGCTGTTTTTT.